A single sample is the source of the 8 T cell receptor beta chains below, sequenced in a study of blood T cell repertoires in COVID-19 (dated by TCRdb to about 2020). Library generation was performed with the immunoSEQ multiplex PCR assay. As stored in TCRdb, this immuneACCESS dataset retains in-frame rearrangements with V and J assigned. A fraction of the clones does not appear; measured against another copy, unresolved V genes explain less than half of the discrepancy, and the remainder lacks a known reason. In this sample the table shows hundreds of thousands of clones, more than 75% of which occur a single time. The ten largest make up more than 5% of the sample. The source material was peripheral blood. These receptors all stem from a woman aged 45 to 65 with COVID-19, enrolled during active disease.

This clone was seen only once. The genes are TRBV29-1 and TRBJ1-4; TRBD1 agrees at 9 bases. Trimming took 6 bases from V and 5 from J; bases not matched to a gene: 10. The V gene's germline CDR1 is SQVTM and CDR2 ANQGSEA. CDR3 length: 15 amino acids. CDR3 nucleotide sequence: TGCAGCGTAGAACAGGGGGCAGGACGAAATGAAAAACTGTTTTTT. Protein product: CSVEQGAGRNEKLFF.

The chain is built from TRBV5-1 and TRBJ2-1, with 8 nucleotides matching TRBD2. The CDR3 contains 15 residues. Germline CDR1 is SGHRS and CDR2 is YFSETQ. Trimming removed 0 bases from V and 6 bases from J; junction bases left unmatched: 5. The CDR3 DNA reads TGCGCCAGCAGCTTGGGTGCGGGAGGTCGCAATGAGCAGTTCTTC. It specifies CASSLGAGGRNEQFF.

This rearrangement joins TRBV27 to TRBJ2-7; 7 bases are a match to TRBD1. V was pared by 5 bases and J by 2 bases, with 3 bases of the junction left unmatched. The CDR3 totals 13 residues. Germline V gives CDR1 MNHEY, CDR2 SMNVEV (reference sequence). Here the CDR3 DNA reads TGTGCCAGCAGTCTAGACAGGGCCTACGAGCAGTACTTC. It yields the protein CASSLDRAYEQYF.

With regard to this clone: A junction end diverges from the germline sequence, so it may reflect a read error. This chain uses TRBV7-7 with TRBJ1-4; D might be TRBD1 (5 bases). Per the germline V gene, CDR1 is SSHAT and CDR2 is FNYEAQ (reference sequence). The CDR3 sequence is 16 residues long. The CDR3 here is CASSSGPAGPNEKLFF. For the CDR3, the DNA is TGTGCTAGCAGCTCCGGCCCGGCAGGGCCGAATGAAAAACTGTTTTTT.

The rearrangement links TRBV5-4 to TRBJ1-1; 9 bases are shared with TRBD1. The V gene's germline CDR1 is SGHNT and CDR2 YYREEE (reference sequence). Germline trimming cut 0 bases from V and 5 bases from J; bases unmatched to any gene: 5. The CDR3 consists of 15 residues. The DNA for the CDR3 is TGTGCCAGCAGCTTGGGGGGACAGGGTGGTACTGAAGCTTTCTTT. The encoded protein is CASSLGGQGGTEAFF.

This sequence joins TRBV19 and TRBJ2-5, with D possibly matching TRBD2 (7 bases). V was cut by 6 bases and J by 4 bases, with 12 bases left in between. Germline CDR1 LNHDA, CDR2 SQIVND (reference sequence). CDR3 length: 13 amino acids. The CDR3 loop reads CASSGGPGETQYF. The CDR3 DNA is TGTGCCAGTAGCGGGGGGCCAGGAGAGACCCAGTACTTC.

This sequence joins TRBV5-4 and TRBJ2-1; 10 bases are shared with TRBD1. This CDR3 has 15 amino acids. CDR1 and CDR2 (germline): SGHNT, YYREEE (reference sequence). V gave up 4 bases and J gave up 7 bases; unmatched junction bases: 8. CDR3: CASSRDRGPGNEQFF. In DNA, the CDR3 is TGTGCCAGCAGCCGGGACAGGGGCCCAGGGAATGAGCAGTTCTTC.

The V gene is TRBV30, the J gene TRBJ1-2; 9 nucleotides align to TRBD1. The CDR3 runs 17 residues. J was trimmed by 4 bases and V by 2 bases; bases with no gene match: 14. CDR1 and CDR2 (germline): GTSNPN, SVGIG (reference sequence). CDR3: CAWSLRDRAYYGYGYTF. The CDR3 nucleotides are TGTGCCTGGAGTCTCCGGGACAGGGCTTACTACGGCTATGGCTACACCTTC.